The 30 T cell receptor beta chains below all came from one sample that was sequenced in a study of T-cell memory formation after mild COVID-19. TCRdb re-analysed the 5' RACE reads in MiXCR, keeping a single row per CDR3 protein. The sample lists hundreds of thousands of distinct CDR3 sequences; less than 25% were seen once. Sample: PBMCs or a T cell subset sorted from them (not recorded which). Receptor source: an adult woman who had mild COVID-19 (a few samples of this study predate the infection). Cell type and time point are not known.

In this sample, this clonotype turned up many times. This CDR3 is CASSLRGGSSYEQYF. Here the CDR3 DNA reads TGTGCCAGCAGCCTCCGGGGGGGAAGCTCCTACGAGCAGTACTTC. The chain carries TRBV9 and TRBJ2-7; 8 nucleotides match TRBD2. The CDR3 extends over 15 amino acids. Trimming cost V 4 bases and J 0 bases; bases outside gene matches: 6. Germline loops: CDR1 SGDLS, CDR2 YYNGEE. The full variable domain, completed using reference TRBV9 and TRBJ2-7, is DSGVTQTPKHLITATGQRVTLRCSPRSGDLSVYWYQQSLDQGLQFLIQYYNGEERAKGNILERFSAQQFPDLHSELNLSSLELGDSALYFCASSLRGGSSYEQYFGPGTRLTVT.

V is TRBV5-8 and J is TRBJ2-7; 14 bases align to TRBD2. The CDR3 is made up of 17 amino acids. CDR1 is SGHTS, CDR2 YDEGEE, per germline. Trimming took 8 bases from V and 3 from J; bases not matched to a gene: 13. CDR3: CASTGTSGGWSLYEQYF. Written as DNA, the CDR3 is TGTGCCAGTACCGGGACTAGCGGGGGTTGGTCCCTCTACGAGCAGTACTTC.

This clonotype was observed a handful of times. The rearrangement joins TRBV7-9 to TRBJ2-2, with D perhaps matching TRBD1 (6 bases). The CDR3 totals 15 residues. Trimming pared 5 bases from V and 1 base from J, leaving 11 bases between. In germline, CDR1 is SEHNR, CDR2 FQNEAQ (reference sequence). The CDR3 coding sequence is TGTGCCAGCAGCCCAAGGGACAAGAACACCGGGGAGCTGTTTTTT. Translated, it gives CASSPRDKNTGELFF.

The rearrangement uses TRBV29-1 and TRBJ2-7; no clear D gene. Germline V lookup: CDR1 SQVTM, CDR2 ANQGSEA. The germline V and J ends were trimmed by 6 bases and 1 base, with 13 bases remaining between them. This CDR3 has 13 amino acids. The CDR3 region has the DNA TGCAGCGTAACCACACAGCCATCCTACGAGCAGTACTTC. Residues: CSVTTQPSYEQYF.

This clonotype came up a few times. The chain employs TRBV5-1 and TRBJ2-2, with 9 bases fitting TRBD1. V was clipped by 4 bases and J by 3 bases; unmatched bases: 7. Germline CDR1 and CDR2: SGHRS and YFSETQ. The CDR3 is 16 amino acids. Here the CDR3 reads CASSIRDRVYTGELFF. CDR3 DNA sequence: TGCGCCAGCAGCATTCGGGACAGGGTATACACCGGGGAGCTGTTTTTT.

This clonotype has just a few counts. The chain carries TRBV20-1 and TRBJ1-6; no firm D call. Germline CDR1 is DFQATT and CDR2 is SNEGSKA (reference sequence). CDR3 length: 12 amino acids. V dropped 8 bases and J dropped 6 bases, with 11 bases sitting between them. The CDR3 sequence: CSPPGPNSPLHF. In DNA, the CDR3 is TGCAGTCCCCCCGGTCCTAATTCACCCCTCCACTTT.

In nucleotides, the CDR3 is TGTGCCAGCAGCCCTACACAGGGGACCTCTGGAAACACCATATATTTT. Translation gives CASSPTQGTSGNTIYF. The chain couples TRBV6-5 to TRBJ1-3, with 7 bases matching TRBD1. Germline V gives CDR1 MNHEY, CDR2 SVGAGI. The CDR3 consists of 16 residues. After removal of 6 bases from V and 0 bases from J, the junction contained 8 bases not matched to a gene.

Only a few counts were recorded for this clonotype. This chain connects TRBV30 to TRBJ2-7; 7 nucleotides agree with TRBD1. V shed 2 bases, J shed 6 bases, and the junction held 10 bases outside the gene matches. Germline-derived CDR1 and CDR2 are GTSNPN and SVGIG (reference sequence). The CDR3 spans 14 residues. CDR3: CAWSSHQTGREQYF. CDR3 bases: TGTGCCTGGAGTTCACATCAGACAGGGCGCGAGCAGTACTTC.

The chain employs TRBV24-1 and TRBJ2-5, with 10 bases fitting TRBD2. The CDR3 spans 15 residues. V shed 2 bases and J 3 bases; nucleotides not matched to a gene: 2. CDR1 is KGHDR and CDR2 is SFDVKD in the germline V gene. This CDR3 is CATSDYGLAEETQYF. Written as DNA, the CDR3 is TGTGCCACCAGTGATTACGGACTAGCGGAAGAGACCCAGTACTTC.

This clonotype has a handful of counts. The chain is built from TRBV12-3 or TRBV12-4 and TRBJ1-3; the D gene is possibly TRBD1 (5 bases). Trimming took off 9 bases at V and 0 bases at J, with 15 bases between the two ends. The CDR3 length is 15 residues. CDR3 protein: CASALAGPSGNTIYF. CDR3 sequence (DNA): TGTGCCAGTGCCTTGGCAGGGCCCTCTGGAAACACCATATATTTT.

The gene calls are TRBV6-1 and TRBJ2-7; D remains ambiguous. From germline, CDR1 is MNHNS and CDR2 SASEGT. This CDR3 spans 15 amino acids. The V gene lost 1 base and the J gene lost 3 bases, with 13 bases spanning the gap. In nucleotides, the CDR3 is TGTGCCAGCAGTGAAGAGGCAGTCTATGTCTACGAGCAGTACTTC. This codes for CASSEEAVYVYEQYF.

This clonotype was detected a few times. The chain couples TRBV5-1 to TRBJ1-4; the match to TRBD1 covers 7 bases. V was pared by 0 bases and J by 4 bases, with 3 bases of the junction left unmatched. This CDR3 contains 15 residues. The germline gives CDR1 SGHRS, CDR2 YFSETQ. The CDR3 DNA follows: TGCGCCAGCAGCTTGGACGGGACAGATAATGAAAAACTGTTTTTT. It specifies CASSLDGTDNEKLFF.

This clonotype was picked up a small number of times. V and J are TRBV20-1 and TRBJ1-5; TRBD1 is a possible D gene (5 bases). This CDR3 comprises 16 residues. The germline CDR1 and CDR2 sequences are DFQATT and SNEGSKA (reference sequence). Deletions cut 2 bases from V and 0 bases from J, with 14 bases between. The chain's CDR3 is CSARQRGYYSNQPQHF. The CDR3 nucleotides are TGCAGTGCTAGACAGCGGGGGTACTATAGCAATCAGCCCCAGCATTTT.

This chain links TRBV15 with TRBJ2-7; 8 nucleotides line up with TRBD1. CDR1 LNHNV and CDR2 YYDKDF come from the germline V gene (reference sequence). The CDR3 loop spans 14 amino acids. J gave up 2 bases and V 5 bases, and 5 bases lay outside the gene matches. The CDR3 DNA follows: TGTGCCACCAGCCGGACAGGGATACCCTACGAGCAGTACTTC. This translates into CATSRTGIPYEQYF.

The genes are TRBV3-1 and TRBJ1-5, with D possibly TRBD1 on 6 matching bases. CDR1 and CDR2 (germline): LGHDT, YNNKEL (reference sequence). V dropped 0 bases and J dropped 3 bases, with 12 bases sitting between them. The CDR3 totals 16 residues. CDR3 in DNA: TGTGCCAGCAGCCAAGATTGGGGGCGCATCAATCAGCCCCAGCATTTT. Its protein is CASSQDWGRINQPQHF. Variable domain in full (rest from reference TRBV3-1 and TRBJ1-5): DTAVSQTPKYLVTQMGNDKSIKCEQNLGHDTMYWYKQDSKKFLKIMFSYNNKELIINETVPNRFSPKSPDKAHLNLHINSLELGDSAVYFCASSQDWGRINQPQHFGDGTRLSIL.

The chain carries TRBV2 and TRBJ1-2, with no clear D. The germline CDR1 and CDR2 sequences are SNHLY and FYNNEI. There are 15 residues in the CDR3. The germline V and J ends were trimmed by 1 base and 2 bases, with 11 bases remaining between them. The CDR3 region has the DNA TGTGCCAGCAGTGAAGGGCCTCAAGGGAACTATGGCTACACCTTC. Protein sequence: CASSEGPQGNYGYTF.

The chain joins TRBV5-1 to TRBJ1-1; possibly TRBD1 for D (5 bases). Per germline, CDR1 SGHRS and CDR2 YFSETQ. V was pared by 1 base and J by 6 bases, with 7 bases between. The CDR3 has 12 amino acids. Written as DNA, the CDR3 is TGCGCCAGCAGCTTGTGGGGGGCTGAAGCTTTCTTT. Translation gives CASSLWGAEAFF.

This clonotype has more than one count but fewer than ten. The chain is built from TRBV7-2 and TRBJ2-5, with 10 nucleotides matching TRBD2. V lost 3 bases and J lost 5; bases outside the gene matches: 9. The germline V gene encodes CDR1 SGHTA and CDR2 FQGNSA. This CDR3 region has 16 residues. CDR3 DNA: TGTGCCAGCAGCTTCTATCAGCGGGAGGGCCCCGAGACCCAGTACTTC. The encoded protein is CASSFYQREGPETQYF.

In its sample, this clonotype was seen a few times. The chain combines TRBV4-3 with TRBJ2-2, with 7 bases matching TRBD2. This CDR3 contains 18 residues. Germline lookup yields CDR1 LGHNA and CDR2 YSLEER. Unmatched junction bases numbered 11, after V lost 1 base and J lost 3 bases. The CDR3 region is CASSQVGIFAGDTGELFF. In DNA form, the CDR3 reads TGCGCCAGCAGCCAAGTCGGTATCTTCGCGGGGGACACCGGGGAGCTGTTTTTT.

This clonotype has a handful of counts. The chain recombines TRBV2 with TRBJ2-1, with a tentative D call TRBD1 (6 bases). The CDR3 runs to 10 residues. CDR1 and CDR2 (germline): SNHLY, FYNNEI. Trimming removed 8 bases at V and 10 bases at J, with 9 bases between. This chain's CDR3 is CASGTLEQFF. The DNA for the CDR3 is TGTGCCAGCGGGACATTAGAGCAGTTCTTC.

Only a few counts were recorded for this clonotype. The chain recombines TRBV11-2 with TRBJ2-3; possible D gene TRBD2, 5 bases. Between the trimmed V and J ends, which lost 5 bases and 3 bases, there was a span of 18 bases. The CDR3 is made up of 16 amino acids. CDR1 and CDR2 (germline): SGHAT, FQNNGV. CDR3 loop: CASSRLLGEWTDTQYF. The CDR3 nucleotides read TGTGCCAGCAGCCGCCTCCTGGGAGAGTGGACAGATACGCAGTATTTT.

V is TRBV20-1 and J is TRBJ2-7, with 7 positions matching TRBD2. The CDR3 has 16 residues. Germline CDR1 and CDR2: DFQATT and SNEGSKA (reference sequence). The V and J ends lost 0 bases and 3 bases, in that order; junction bases with no gene match: 11. CDR3 sequence reads: CSARDVSGINIYEQYF. The CDR3 bases are TGCAGTGCTAGAGACGTCAGCGGGATTAACATCTACGAGCAGTACTTC.

V gene TRBV3-1 combines with J gene TRBJ2-1; the match to TRBD2 covers 13 bases. The germline gives CDR1 LGHDT, CDR2 YNNKEL (reference sequence). This CDR3 region has 16 residues. Losses at the gene ends were 1 base for V and 3 bases for J; bases not matched to a gene: 0. In DNA, the CDR3 is TGTGCCAGCAGCCAAGGGACTAGCGGGGGCTACAATGAGCAGTTCTTC. Translation: CASSQGTSGGYNEQFF.

This clonotype came up a few times. This sequence joins TRBV7-8 and TRBJ2-7; weak D call: TRBD1 (7 bases). V was cut by 7 bases and J by 3 bases, with 19 bases left in between. The germline V gene has CDR1 SGHVS and CDR2 FQNEAQ. The CDR3 contains 15 residues. The CDR3 DNA follows: TGTGCCAGCACTGACGGCGGGACAGTTGACTACGAGCAGTACTTC. Translated, it gives CASTDGGTVDYEQYF.

The V and J genes are TRBV4-3 and TRBJ1-2; 10 nucleotides match TRBD1. The CDR3 consists of 16 residues. In germline, CDR1 is LGHNA, CDR2 YSLEER. Trimming took 0 bases from V and 4 from J; bases not matched to a gene: 5. The CDR3 DNA reads TGCGCCAGCAGCCAAGAGGACAGGGGGTATACCTATGGCTACACCTTC. Translation gives CASSQEDRGYTYGYTF.

In this sample, this clonotype turned up once. J is TRBJ2-1 and V is TRBV6-1, with TRBD2 identical over 11 bases. The trim removed 5 bases at V and 8 bases at J, leaving 8 bases unmatched. The germline CDR1 and CDR2 sequences are MNHNS and SASEGT. The CDR3 covers 15 residues. The CDR3 DNA sequence: TGTGCCAGCAGTCTACCGGGACTAGCGGTTGATGAGCAGTTCTTC. This encodes CASSLPGLAVDEQFF.

The chain carries TRBV6-1 and TRBJ2-7; possible D gene TRBD1, 5 bases. This CDR3 is built from 13 residues. V was cut by 8 bases and J by 1 base, with 12 bases left in between. The germline V gene has CDR1 MNHNS and CDR2 SASEGT. CDR3 bases: TGTGCCAGCGGAAAAGACAGATCCTACGAGCAGTACTTC. Amino acid sequence: CASGKDRSYEQYF.

The chain joins TRBV7-2 to TRBJ2-5; TRBD2 matches 10 bases. V trimming: 5 bases; J trimming: 1 base; junction bases outside the gene matches: 4. Germline V gives CDR1 SGHTA, CDR2 FQGNSA. There are 15 residues in the CDR3. CDR3 loop: CASSLGLAPQETQYF. CDR3 nucleotides: TGTGCCAGCAGCCTGGGACTAGCGCCCCAAGAGACCCAGTACTTC.

This clonotype was picked up a small number of times. The chain combines TRBV13 with TRBJ2-1; possible D gene TRBD2, 6 bases. Trimming left V 5 bases short and J 5 bases short, with 13 bases between. From germline, CDR1 is PRHDT and CDR2 FYEKMQ (reference sequence). CDR3 length: 14 residues. CDR3 loop: CASSPWDLDNEQFF. Here the CDR3 DNA reads TGTGCCAGCAGCCCCTGGGACTTAGACAATGAGCAGTTCTTC.

This clonotype occurred many times. This chain uses TRBV6-2 or TRBV6-3 with TRBJ2-7; 8 bases fit TRBD2. J lost 1 base, V lost 7 bases, and 9 bases had no gene match. The germline CDR1 and CDR2 sequences are MNHEY and SVGEGT. This CDR3 spans 15 amino acids. CDR3 sequence: CASNPSGSKSYEQYF. CDR3 bases: TGTGCCAGCAACCCGAGCGGGAGTAAATCCTACGAGCAGTACTTC.